Below, one TCR beta chain is given with its context. Its specific antigen is unknown. No much larger clone is present one base from it, and per-base qualities are unavailable. TCRbeta CDR3 regions were amplified from genomic DNA by means of the immunoSEQ Assay, a bias-controlled multiplex PCR. Concerning the study's data processing: The number of nucleated cells in each sample was estimated by amplification of reference gene primers within the assay. To quantify the absolute abundance of each unique TCRbeta CDR3 rearrangement, sequence reads were collapsed and filtered. For each sample, productive Simpson clonality was calculated as the square root of Simpson's diversity index across productive rearrangements. This is the immuneACCESS table as TCRdb keeps it, with only in-frame sequences that have V and J called. A part of the clones is gone; compared with another copy, unresolved V genes explain less than half, and the rest is unexplained. That table supplies the V and J calls and clone size; D and trimming were determined from the DNA. In this sample the table shows some 370,000 clones, around 91% of which occur a single time. The top ten constitute about 7% of the sample.

The sample comes from a study of blood T cell repertoires in COVID-19 (dated by TCRdb to 2019 to 2021). Study-level background: Collaborator samples came from the United States, Italy and Spain and covered acute and convalescent phases of COVID-19. The material from the prospective study consisted of cDNA or gDNA derived from T cells, B-cell-depleted T cells, or PBMCs. The dataset comprised deeply sampled blood TCRbeta repertoires from subjects exposed to, actively infected with, or recovered from COVID-19. The repertoires were released in a freely available public database meant as a resource for research on the immune response to SARS-CoV-2. Samples came from the ongoing ImmuneRACE study (first 160 participants) plus 1,254 subjects from 6 global collaborators. Nearly every sample came with metadata listing a de-identified subject ID, COVID-19 status, age in years and sex. Where available, HLA class I and class II types were taken from metadata supplied by the sample provider and were not determined by assay-based typing. Beyond this particular receptor, the publication reports: Clinical and demographic metadata were provided uncurated, with the amount varying by source and participant.

Collaborating institutions collected whole blood in K2EDTA tubes following their own protocols. For TCRbeta analysis, collaborator samples were shipped as frozen whole blood, as isolated PBMCs, or as DNA extracted from either sample type. Relative to germline, V is missing 3 bases and J is missing 2 bases, with 4 bases of the junction outside any gene match. Including the terminal cysteine and phenylalanine, the CDR3 comprises 14 residues. Just the 42-base CDR3 DNA is kept, in frame starting at base 1. Reading the germline V gene (reference sequence) gives CDR1 SGHNT and CDR2 YYREEE. The sequenced material came from peripheral blood. The TCR was taken from a man younger than 30 with active or convalescent COVID-19. The chain couples TRBV5-4 to TRBJ2-7; 8 bases in the junction line up with TRBD1. The DNA reads TGTGCCAGCAGCTCGGGACAGGTTACCTACGAGCAGTACTTC. Its protein reads: CASSSGQVTYEQYF.